This TCR beta chain was captured in a study of blood T cells in healthy people across ages. Sample-barcoded 5' priming and a J-beta primer mix drove a second PCR of roughly 6 to 12 cycles. TCRdb analysed the 5' RACE reads with MiXCR anew, one entry per CDR3 protein. The sample holds about 830,000 distinct CDR3 sequences, roughly 64% seen once. Germline-derived CDR1 and CDR2 are ENHRY and SYGVKD. This CDR3 contains 14 residues. The J segment lost 2 bases and the V segment lost 10 bases, leaving 10 bases of the junction unmatched. The material sequenced was blood. The TCR comes from a man between 25 and 39 years old in good health. The chain combines TRBV10-3 with TRBJ2-7, with 8 bases aligning to TRBD2. This CDR3 reads CATRIAGPTYEQYF. CDR3 nucleotides: TGTGCCACCCGGATAGCGGGGCCGACCTACGAGCAGTACTTC.